These T cell receptor beta chains were read from a single sample in a study of memory CD4+ T cells and cytomegalovirus serostatus. The method was immunoSEQ multiplex PCR; TCRdb's version includes in-frame clones alone and lacks a portion of them. The sample has around 63,000 clones; approximately 80% are singletons. Sequenced sample: memory CD4+ T cells from blood. The receptors stem from an adult in good health and CMV-seropositive. CDR3s include the opening cysteine and the closing phenylalanine or tryptophan. Fields, in order: clone size, V gene, J gene, D gene, CDR3 DNA, CDR3 protein. The D gene is left open where the match is weak. Rows give clone size only sometimes, using once, few, many, or a class for an expanded clone.

>.|TRBV28|TRBJ2-5|.
TGTGCCAGCAGTTTAAGCTGGCCACCGCAAGAGACCCAGTACTTC
CASSLSWPPQETQYF
>.|TRBV27|TRBJ2-3|TRBD2
TGTGCCAGCAGTTGGCTAGCGGGAGAGGATACGCAGTATTTT
CASSWLAGEDTQYF
>once|TRBV6-5|TRBJ1-4|TRBD1
TGTGCCACCCAGGACAGGGGGACCGAAAAACTGTTTTTT
CATQDRGTEKLFF
>.|TRBV2|TRBJ2-5|.
TGTGCCAGCAGACGGGACGGCCAAGAGACCCAGTACTTC
CASRRDGQETQYF
>.|TRBV2|TRBJ1-5|TRBD1
TGTGCCAGCACCAACACAGGGGGCATGAGCAATCAGCCCCAGCATTTT
CASTNTGGMSNQPQHF
>many|TRBV7-9|TRBJ2-7|TRBD1
TGTGCCAGCAGCCCCGCCTGGGACAGGAAGTACGAGCAGTACTTC
CASSPAWDRKYEQYF
>few|TRBV5-6|TRBJ2-7|TRBD1
TGTGCCAGCAGCAAGGACAGGGGGCAGTACGAGCAGTACTTC
CASSKDRGQYEQYF
>few|TRBV5-1|TRBJ2-1|.
TGCGCCAGCAGCTTTGACTCCTACAATGAGCAGTTCTTC
CASSFDSYNEQFF
>.|TRBV19|TRBJ1-5|TRBD1
TGTGCCAGCTTGAGACAGGGGGGAAATCAGCCCCAGCATTTT
CASLRQGGNQPQHF
>.|TRBV19|TRBJ2-1|.
TGTGCCAGTAGTAGAATCTCCGGGACCAGTGGGGACAATGAGCAGTTCTTC
CASSRISGTSGDNEQFF
>.|TRBV29-1|TRBJ2-1|TRBD2
TGCAGCGCTGTAGCGGGAGCACGCTACAATGAGCAGTTCTTC
CSAVAGARYNEQFF
>few|TRBV7-8|TRBJ1-1|.
TGTGCCAGCAGCTTATCGGGTAGGCAGGGAGGTTTTCGGACTGAAGCTTTCTTT
CASSLSGRQGGFRTEAFF
>.|TRBV9|TRBJ2-3|.
TGTGCCAGCAGCGCCTTCACAGATACGCAGTATTTT
CASSAFTDTQYF
>.|TRBV7-2|TRBJ2-7|TRBD2
TGTGCCAGCAGCTTAGCTAGCGGGAGAGATTACGAGCAGTACTTC
CASSLASGRDYEQYF
>.|TRBV7-3|TRBJ1-2|.
TGTGCCAGCAGCCCGGACGGGAACTATGGCTACACCTTC
CASSPDGNYGYTF
>.|TRBV19|TRBJ1-4|.
TGTGCCAGTAGTACGGCAACTAATGAAAAACTGTTTTTT
CASSTATNEKLFF
>.|TRBV27|TRBJ2-1|TRBD1
TGTGCCAGCAGTTCAGGGGGCCCCTACAATGAGCAGTTCTTC
CASSSGGPYNEQFF
>.|TRBV5-5|TRBJ1-1|.
TGTGCCAGCAGCTTGGGTCCGGGGAGCACTGAAGCTTTCTTT
CASSLGPGSTEAFF
>.|TRBV29-1|TRBJ2-7|.
TGCAGCGTTGCTATAGGAGGGACCTACGAGCAGTACTTC
CSVAIGGTYEQYF
>.|TRBV5-1|TRBJ1-1|TRBD1
TGCGCCAGCAGCTTTAACGACAGGGACGACACTGAAGCTTTCTTT
CASSFNDRDDTEAFF
>once|TRBV10-3|TRBJ2-7|.
TGTGCCATCAGTGAGACCGGCAGCTCCTACGAGCAGTACTTC
CAISETGSSYEQYF
>.|TRBV18|TRBJ1-5|TRBD1
TGTGCCAGCTCACCAAGTAAACCGGGACAGGGGAATCAGCCCCAGCATTTT
CASSPSKPGQGNQPQHF
>.|TRBV2|TRBJ2-3|TRBD1
TGTGCCAGCAGTCCCGGGACAGGGGGCGGGGATACGCAGTATTTT
CASSPGTGGGDTQYF
>.|TRBV7-2|TRBJ2-3|.
TGTGCCAGCAGCCCCATAATCAGCACAGATACGCAGTATTTT
CASSPIISTDTQYF
>.|TRBV5-4|TRBJ1-3|.
TGTGCCAGCAGCTTCCAGGGATCCTCTGGAAACACCATATATTTT
CASSFQGSSGNTIYF
>.|TRBV6-1|TRBJ1-2|.
TGTGCCAGCAGTGATGAAACCGTCACTGGCTACACCTTC
CASSDETVTGYTF
>.|TRBV4-3|TRBJ2-1|TRBD2
TGCGCCAGCAGCCAAGAACGCGGGAGTCTCAGGCAGTTCTTC
CASSQERGSLRQFF
>.|TRBV5-1|TRBJ2-2|.
TGCGCCAGCAGCTTCGAGGGAGGAAACACCGGGGAGCTGTTTTTT
CASSFEGGNTGELFF
>.|TRBV27|TRBJ1-2|.
TGTGCCAGCAGCTCTCGGAGTAACTATGGCTACACCTTC
CASSSRSNYGYTF
>.|TRBV7-9|TRBJ2-7|.
TGTGCCAGCAGCTTAGATGCTGCCGGGAAGGGGCAGTACTTC
CASSLDAAGKGQYF
>.|TRBV23-1|TRBJ1-2|.
TGCGCCAGCAGTCAATCGAGACGGCTTAACTATGGCTACACCTTC
CASSQSRRLNYGYTF
>.|TRBV30|TRBJ2-5|.
TGTGCCTGGAGGGGGGACGGGAAAGAGACCCAGTACTTC
CAWRGDGKETQYF
>.|TRBV7-3|TRBJ2-3|TRBD2
TGTGCCAGCAGCGATAGCGGGGGGGCGGATACGCAGTATTTT
CASSDSGGADTQYF
>.|TRBV11-2|TRBJ2-1|.
TGTGCCAGCAGAGACCCGGGCTCCTCCTACAATGAGCAGTTCTTC
CASRDPGSSYNEQFF
>few|TRBV5-1|TRBJ1-1|TRBD1
TGCGCCAGCACCCCGACAGGGGTGAACACTGAAGCTTTCTTT
CASTPTGVNTEAFF
>.|TRBV30|TRBJ2-3|TRBD1
TGTGCCTGGGTAAGGGACAGGGATCAGGGTACGCAGTATTTT
CAWVRDRDQGTQYF
>once|TRBV10-3|TRBJ2-3|TRBD2
TGTGCCATCCGCGGAGCGGGGCGGGGGGATACGCAGTATTTT
CAIRGAGRGDTQYF
>.|TRBV9|TRBJ2-5|.
TGTGCCAGCAGCCAAGGGCCGGGCCAAGAGACCCAGTACTTC
CASSQGPGQETQYF
>.|TRBV20-1|TRBJ2-3|.
TGCAGTGCTTTGAGCACAGATACGCAGTATTTT
CSALSTDTQYF
>few|TRBV19|TRBJ2-7|.
TGTGCCAGTAGTCTAGGCAGAACTAACTCCTACGAGCAGTACTTC
CASSLGRTNSYEQYF
>.|TRBV5-4|TRBJ2-5|TRBD2
TGTGCCAGCAGCCTCGGGGGGAGGGAAGAGACCCAGTACTTC
CASSLGGREETQYF
>.|TRBV7-2|TRBJ1-2|.
TGTGCCAGCAGCTACCGAGGGGGGGCCGTTCTAAGGAAGGGCTACACCTTC
CASSYRGGAVLRKGYTF
>.|TRBV6-1|TRBJ1-1|TRBD1
TGTGCCAGCAGTGAAGCGGCAGGGGGCGCGGGCGGCACTGAAGCTTTCTTT
CASSEAAGGAGGTEAFF
>.|TRBV7-8|TRBJ2-3|TRBD2
TGTGCCAGCAGCTTAGGGATAGCGGGAGGGAAAGATACGCAGTATTTT
CASSLGIAGGKDTQYF
>.|TRBV14|TRBJ1-2|.
TGTGCCAGCAGCCACATAGGAGGTAACAACTATGGCTACACCTTC
CASSHIGGNNYGYTF
>.|TRBV28|TRBJ2-7|TRBD1
TGTGCCAGCAGTTCCTCGGGACAGGGGAATGACTACGAGCAGTACTTC
CASSSSGQGNDYEQYF
>.|TRBV9|TRBJ2-3|.
TGTGCCAGCAGCGTAGCCACTAACACAGATACGCAGTATTTT
CASSVATNTDTQYF
>once|TRBV5-1|TRBJ1-2|.
TGCGCCAGCAGGAAGATTAGACAGGATAATGGCTACACCTTC
CASRKIRQDNGYTF
>.|TRBV28|TRBJ2-7|.
TGTGCCAGCAGTCGAGGGGCGGCGGGGTTTTTGTACGAGCAGTACTTC
CASSRGAAGFLYEQYF